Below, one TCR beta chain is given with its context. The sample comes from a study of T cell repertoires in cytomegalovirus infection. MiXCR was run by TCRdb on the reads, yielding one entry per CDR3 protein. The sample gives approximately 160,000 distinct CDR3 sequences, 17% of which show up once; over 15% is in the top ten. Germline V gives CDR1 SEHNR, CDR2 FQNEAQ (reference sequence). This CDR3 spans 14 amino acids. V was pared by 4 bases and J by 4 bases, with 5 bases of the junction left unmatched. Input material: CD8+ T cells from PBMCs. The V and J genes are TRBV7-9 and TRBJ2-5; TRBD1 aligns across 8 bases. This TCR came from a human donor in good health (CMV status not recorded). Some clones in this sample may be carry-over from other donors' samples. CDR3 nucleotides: TGTGCCAGCAGCTCACTCCAGGGGGCAGAGACCCAGTACTTC. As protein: CASSSLQGAETQYF.